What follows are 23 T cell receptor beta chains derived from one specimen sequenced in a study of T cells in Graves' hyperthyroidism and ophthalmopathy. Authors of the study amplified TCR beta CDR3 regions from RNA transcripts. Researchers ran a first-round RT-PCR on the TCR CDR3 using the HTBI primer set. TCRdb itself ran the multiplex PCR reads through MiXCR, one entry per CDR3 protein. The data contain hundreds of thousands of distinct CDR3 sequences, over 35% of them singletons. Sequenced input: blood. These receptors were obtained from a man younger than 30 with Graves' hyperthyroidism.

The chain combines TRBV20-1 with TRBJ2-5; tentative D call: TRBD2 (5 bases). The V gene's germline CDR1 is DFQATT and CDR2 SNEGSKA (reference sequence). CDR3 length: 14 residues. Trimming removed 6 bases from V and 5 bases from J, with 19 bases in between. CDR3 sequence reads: CSASSSTGGETQYF. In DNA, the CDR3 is TGCAGTGCCAGCAGTTCGACCGGCGGGGAGACCCAGTACTTC.

In DNA, the CDR3 is TGTGCCAGCAGCTTAATAGCAAGGGTCCTCTCCTACGAGCAGTACTTC. This gives the protein CASSLIARVLSYEQYF. The V gene is TRBV7-2, the J gene TRBJ2-7; D unclear. The ends were cut back, 2 bases at V and 0 bases at J, with 14 bases in the middle. The CDR3 is 16 amino acids. Germline V gene sequence: CDR1 SGHTA, CDR2 FQGNSA.

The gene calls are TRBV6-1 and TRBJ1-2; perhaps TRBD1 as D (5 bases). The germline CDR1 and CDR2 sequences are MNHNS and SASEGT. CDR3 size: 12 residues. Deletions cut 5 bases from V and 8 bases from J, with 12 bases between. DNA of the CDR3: TGTGCCAGCAGTACGGGGACTCGGGGCTACACCTTC. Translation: CASSTGTRGYTF.

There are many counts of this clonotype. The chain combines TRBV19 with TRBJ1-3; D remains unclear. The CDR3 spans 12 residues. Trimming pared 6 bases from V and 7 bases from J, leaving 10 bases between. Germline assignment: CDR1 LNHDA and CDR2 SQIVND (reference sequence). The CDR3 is CASSPAANTIYF. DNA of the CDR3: TGTGCCAGTAGCCCCGCGGCCAACACCATATATTTT.

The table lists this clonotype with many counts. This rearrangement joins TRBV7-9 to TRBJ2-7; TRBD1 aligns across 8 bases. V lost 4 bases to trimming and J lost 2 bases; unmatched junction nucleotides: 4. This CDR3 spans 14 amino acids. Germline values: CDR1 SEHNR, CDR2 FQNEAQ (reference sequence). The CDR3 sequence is CASSSGQAPYEQYF. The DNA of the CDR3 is TGTGCCAGCAGCTCGGGACAGGCCCCCTACGAGCAGTACTTC.

CDR3 nucleotide sequence: TGCAGCGTTGATAACCTTGGGAACACCATATATTTT. This gives the protein CSVDNLGNTIYF. The J gene is TRBJ1-3, the V gene TRBV29-1; D unresolved. V was cut by 3 bases and J by 7 bases, with 10 bases left in between. Germline CDR1 reads SQVTM; CDR2 reads ANQGSEA. The CDR3 length is 12 residues.

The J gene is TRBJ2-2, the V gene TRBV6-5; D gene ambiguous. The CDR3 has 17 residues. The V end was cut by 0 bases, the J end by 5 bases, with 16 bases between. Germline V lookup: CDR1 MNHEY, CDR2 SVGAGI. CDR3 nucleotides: TGTGCCAGCAGTTACTCGCCAAACGGTCGCGTGACCGGGGAGCTGTTTTTT. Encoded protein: CASSYSPNGRVTGELFF.

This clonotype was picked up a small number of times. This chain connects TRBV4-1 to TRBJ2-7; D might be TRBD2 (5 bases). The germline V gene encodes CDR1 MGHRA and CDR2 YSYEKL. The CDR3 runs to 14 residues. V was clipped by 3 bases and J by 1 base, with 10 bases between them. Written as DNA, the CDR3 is TGCGCCAGCAGCCAGCCGGGGTCTTCCTACGAGCAGTACTTC. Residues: CASSQPGSSYEQYF.

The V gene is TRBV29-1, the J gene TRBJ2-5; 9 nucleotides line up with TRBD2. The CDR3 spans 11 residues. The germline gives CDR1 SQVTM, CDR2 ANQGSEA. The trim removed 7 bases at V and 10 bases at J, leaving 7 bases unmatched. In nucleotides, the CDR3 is TGCAGCGACGGGTGGCGGGAGGGCCAGTACTTC. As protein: CSDGWREGQYF.

The CDR3 sequence is CASVGFGTGINEQYF. In DNA, the CDR3 is TGTGCCAGCGTAGGCTTCGGGACAGGCATCAACGAGCAGTACTTC. This chain joins TRBV11-2 and TRBJ2-7; 8 nucleotides agree with TRBD1. The V gene's germline CDR1 is SGHAT and CDR2 FQNNGV. This CDR3 comprises 15 residues. V lost 8 bases, J lost 5 bases, and 14 bases stayed unmatched. Based on the CDR3 plus reference TRBV11-2 and TRBJ2-7, the full variable domain is EAGVAQSPRYKIIEKRQSVAFWCNPISGHATLYWYQQILGQGPKLLIQFQNNGVVDDSQLPKDRFSAERLKGVDSTLKIQPAKLEDSAVYLCASVGFGTGINEQYFGPGTRLTVT.

CDR3 sequence: CAISEANYGYTF. The CDR3 DNA follows: TGTGCCATCAGTGAGGCCAACTATGGCTACACCTTC. The chain recombines TRBV10-3 with TRBJ1-2; D uncertain. From germline, CDR1 is ENHRY and CDR2 SYGVKD. The CDR3 loop spans 12 amino acids. Trimming left V 2 bases short and J 2 bases short, with 3 bases between.

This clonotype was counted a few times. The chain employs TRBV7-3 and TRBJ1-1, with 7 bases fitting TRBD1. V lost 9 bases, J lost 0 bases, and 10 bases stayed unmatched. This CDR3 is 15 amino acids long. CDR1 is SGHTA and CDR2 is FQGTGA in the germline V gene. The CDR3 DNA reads TGTGCCAGTAGTCTGTCAGGGGGGATGAACACTGAAGCTTTCTTT. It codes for CASSLSGGMNTEAFF.

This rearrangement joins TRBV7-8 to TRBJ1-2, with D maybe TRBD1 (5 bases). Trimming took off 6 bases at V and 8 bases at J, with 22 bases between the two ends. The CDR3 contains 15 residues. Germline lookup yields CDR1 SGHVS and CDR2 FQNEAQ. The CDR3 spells CASSKDGAGLGGYTF. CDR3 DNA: TGTGCCAGCAGTAAAGACGGGGCGGGCTTAGGAGGCTACACCTTC.

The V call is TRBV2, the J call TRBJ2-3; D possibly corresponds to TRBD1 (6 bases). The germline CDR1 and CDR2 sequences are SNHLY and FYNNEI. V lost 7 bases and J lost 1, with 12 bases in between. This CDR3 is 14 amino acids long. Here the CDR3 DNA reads TGTGCCAGCAAACCGGGACAAGGCACAGATACGCAGTATTTT. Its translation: CASKPGQGTDTQYF. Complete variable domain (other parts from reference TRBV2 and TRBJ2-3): EPEVTQTPSHQVTQMGQEVILRCVPISNHLYFYWYRQILGQKVEFLVSFYNNEISEKSEIFDDQFSVERPDGSNFTLKIRSTKLEDSAMYFCASKPGQGTDTQYFGPGTRLTVL.

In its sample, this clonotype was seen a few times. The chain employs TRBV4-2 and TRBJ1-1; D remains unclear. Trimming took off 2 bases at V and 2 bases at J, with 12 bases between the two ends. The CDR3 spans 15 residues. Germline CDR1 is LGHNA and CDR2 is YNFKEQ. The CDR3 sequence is CASSQREAENTEAFF. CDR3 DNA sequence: TGTGCCAGCAGCCAAAGAGAGGCAGAAAACACTGAAGCTTTCTTT.

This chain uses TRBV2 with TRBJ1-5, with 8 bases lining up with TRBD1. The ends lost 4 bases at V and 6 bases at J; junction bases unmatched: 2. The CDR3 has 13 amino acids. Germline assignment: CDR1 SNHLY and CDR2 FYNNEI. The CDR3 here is CASSGTGFQPQHF. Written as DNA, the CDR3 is TGTGCCAGCAGTGGGACAGGGTTTCAGCCCCAGCATTTT.

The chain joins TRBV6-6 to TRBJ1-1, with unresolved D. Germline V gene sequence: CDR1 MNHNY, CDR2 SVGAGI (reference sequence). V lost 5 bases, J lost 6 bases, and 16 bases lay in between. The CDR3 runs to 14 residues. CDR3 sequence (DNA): TGTGCCAGCAGTCCGACTGATAGGGTCTCTGAAGCTTTCTTT. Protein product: CASSPTDRVSEAFF.

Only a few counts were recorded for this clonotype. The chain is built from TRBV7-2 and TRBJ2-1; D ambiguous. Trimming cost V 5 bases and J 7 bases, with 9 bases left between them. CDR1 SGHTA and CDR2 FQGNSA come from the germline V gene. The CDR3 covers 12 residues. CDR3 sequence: CASSHEWNEQFF. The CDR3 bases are TGTGCCAGCAGCCATGAGTGGAATGAGCAGTTCTTC.

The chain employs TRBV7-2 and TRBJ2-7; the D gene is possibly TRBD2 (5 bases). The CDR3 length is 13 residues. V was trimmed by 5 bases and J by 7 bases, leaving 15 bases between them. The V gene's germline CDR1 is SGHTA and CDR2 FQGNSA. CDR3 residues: CASSAREVGEQYF. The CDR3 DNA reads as TGTGCCAGCAGCGCCCGGGAAGTTGGGGAGCAGTACTTC.

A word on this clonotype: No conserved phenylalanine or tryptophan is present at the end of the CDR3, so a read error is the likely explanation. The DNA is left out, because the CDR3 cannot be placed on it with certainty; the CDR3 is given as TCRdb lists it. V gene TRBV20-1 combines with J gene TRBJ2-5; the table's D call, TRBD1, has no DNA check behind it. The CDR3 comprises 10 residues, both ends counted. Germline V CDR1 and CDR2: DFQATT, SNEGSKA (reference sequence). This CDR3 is CSASHGNSGY.

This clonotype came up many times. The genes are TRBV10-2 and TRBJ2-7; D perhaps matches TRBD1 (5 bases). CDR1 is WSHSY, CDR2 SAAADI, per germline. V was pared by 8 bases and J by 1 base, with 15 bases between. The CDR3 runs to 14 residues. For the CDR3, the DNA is TGCGCCAGCCGACCAGGGTTGGGTTCCTACGAGCAGTACTTC. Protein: CASRPGLGSYEQYF.

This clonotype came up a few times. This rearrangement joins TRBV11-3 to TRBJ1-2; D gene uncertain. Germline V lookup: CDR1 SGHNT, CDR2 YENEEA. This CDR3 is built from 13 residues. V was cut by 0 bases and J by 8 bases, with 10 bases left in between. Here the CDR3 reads CASSLERMRGYTF. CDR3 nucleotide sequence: TGTGCCAGCAGCTTAGAACGGATGCGCGGCTACACCTTC.

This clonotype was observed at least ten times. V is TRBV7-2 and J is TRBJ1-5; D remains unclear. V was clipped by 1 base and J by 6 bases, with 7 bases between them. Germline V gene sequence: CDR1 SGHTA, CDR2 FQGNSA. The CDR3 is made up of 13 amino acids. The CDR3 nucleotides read TGTGCCAGCAGCTTAGGCAGGTCTCAGCCCCAGCATTTT. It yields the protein CASSLGRSQPQHF. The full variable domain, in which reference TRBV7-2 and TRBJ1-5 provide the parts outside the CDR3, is GAGVSQSPSNKVTEKGKDVELRCDPISGHTALYWYRQSLGQGLEFLIYFQGNSAPDKSGLPSDRFSAERTGGSVSTLTIQRTQQEDSAVYLCASSLGRSQPQHFGDGTRLSIL.